This T cell receptor beta chain was retrieved from a study of T cell changes during pregnancy in multiple sclerosis. Trimming pared 7 bases from V and 2 bases from J, leaving 17 bases between. CDR3 size: 15 residues. Germline values: CDR1 LNHDA, CDR2 SQIVND (reference sequence). TCRdb's copy holds only in-frame clones and misses some; the assay was immunoSEQ multiplex PCR. The sample holds approximately 54,000 clones; 80% to 95% are singletons and the top ten take approximately 1%. The chain employs TRBV19 and TRBJ1-1; no clear D. Here the sequenced sample was peripheral blood, taken after pregnancy. The clonotype comes from a female donor in good health, enrolled as a control in a pregnancy study. The chain's CDR3 is CASNRIQYGNTEAFF. The CDR3 region has the DNA TGTGCCAGTAACAGAATCCAGTACGGTAACACTGAAGCTTTCTTT.